These 27 T cell receptor beta chains were all obtained from the same sample, sequenced in a study of T cells after yellow fever vaccination. TCRdb used MiXCR to reprocess the 5' RACE reads, holding one entry per CDR3 protein. This sample has approximately 300,000 distinct CDR3 sequences, with 8% to 10% found just once. The sample was PBMCs, taken on the day of the first yellow fever vaccination. These receptors were collected from a man in his late teens or twenties who received the YFV17D yellow fever vaccine.

This clonotype was detected many times. J is TRBJ2-3 and V is TRBV10-3; no firm D call. CDR1 ENHRY and CDR2 SYGVKD come from the germline V gene. This CDR3 has 12 amino acids. V was trimmed by 0 bases and J by 4 bases, leaving 2 bases between them. This CDR3 reads CAISESADTQYF. The CDR3, as DNA: TGTGCCATCAGTGAGTCAGCAGATACGCAGTATTTT.

The rearrangement joins TRBV2 to TRBJ1-5; 8 nucleotides line up with TRBD1. The CDR3 runs to 16 residues. V dropped 5 bases and J dropped 7; count of bases not matched to a gene: 13. Germline loops: CDR1 SNHLY, CDR2 FYNNEI. CDR3: CASSPHPTGDGQPQHF. CDR3 DNA: TGTGCCAGCAGTCCCCACCCGACAGGGGACGGACAGCCCCAGCATTTT.

This clonotype was observed many times. V usage is TRBV4-2 and J usage is TRBJ1-1; the D gene is possibly TRBD1 (6 bases). The V gene lost 1 base and the J gene lost 8 bases, with 11 bases spanning the gap. The CDR3 totals 13 residues. Germline CDR1 and CDR2: LGHNA and YNFKEQ. The CDR3, as DNA: TGTGCCAGCAGCCAAGGTGAGCAGGGGGAAGCTTTCTTT. Its protein product is CASSQGEQGEAFF.

This clonotype turned up a few times. The chain couples TRBV7-9 to TRBJ2-3, with TRBD1 matching 8 bases. The CDR3 has 15 amino acids. Unmatched junction bases numbered 3, after V lost 3 bases and J lost 1 base. Germline V gene sequence: CDR1 SEHNR, CDR2 FQNEAQ (reference sequence). CDR3 nucleotides: TGTGCCAGCAGCTTGGTGGGACAGGGCACAGATACGCAGTATTTT. It translates to CASSLVGQGTDTQYF.

This clonotype was recorded a few times. The chain uses TRBV9 and TRBJ2-7; unclear D gene. From germline, CDR1 is SGDLS and CDR2 YYNGEE. CDR3 length: 15 residues. Trimming left V 2 bases short and J 6 bases short, with 18 bases between. For the CDR3, the DNA is TGTGCCAGCAGCGTTTATGGGCTCGCTTTTGGCGAGCAGTACTTC. Its translation: CASSVYGLAFGEQYF.

In this sample, this clonotype turned up many times. The rearrangement uses TRBV7-3 and TRBJ2-2, with 7 bases that match TRBD2. Germline assignment: CDR1 SGHTA and CDR2 FQGTGA. Trimming removed 3 bases from V and 2 bases from J; junction bases left unmatched: 3. The CDR3 consists of 15 residues. The CDR3 here is CASSFLAGNTGELFF. The CDR3, as DNA: TGTGCCAGCAGCTTCTTAGCGGGTAACACCGGGGAGCTGTTTTTT. The full variable domain, completed using reference TRBV7-3 and TRBJ2-2, is GAGVSQTPSNKVTEKGKYVELRCDPISGHTALYWYRQSLGQGPEFLIYFQGTGAADDSGLPNDRFFAVRPEGSVSTLKIQRTERGDSAVYLCASSFLAGNTGELFFGEGSRLTVL.

This clonotype has at least ten counts. This sequence joins TRBV5-1 and TRBJ2-5; no definite D call. In germline, CDR1 is SGHRS, CDR2 YFSETQ. CDR3 length: 13 residues. V was trimmed by 6 bases and J by 2 bases, leaving 11 bases between them. The CDR3 spells CASTEGQQETQYF. The CDR3 DNA reads TGCGCCAGCACCGAAGGCCAGCAAGAGACCCAGTACTTC.

This clonotype appeared many times. The rearrangement joins TRBV12-3 or TRBV12-4 to TRBJ2-3; 7 nucleotides line up with TRBD2. This CDR3 spans 17 amino acids. The J segment lost 0 bases and the V segment lost 2 bases, leaving 8 bases of the junction unmatched. CDR3 amino acids: CASSLPIGGYSTDTQYF. The CDR3 DNA sequence: TGTGCCAGCAGTTTACCTATCGGGGGGTACAGCACAGATACGCAGTATTTT.

V usage is TRBV28 and J usage is TRBJ2-7; D is uncertain. The CDR3 is 11 amino acids. With 5 bases removed from V and 2 bases from J, the gap between germline ends came to 4 bases. Germline V lookup: CDR1 MDHEN, CDR2 SYDVKM. This chain's CDR3 is CASSTPYEQYV. The CDR3 region has the DNA TGTGCCAGCAGTACCCCCTACGAGCAGTACGTC.

This clonotype was observed at least ten times. CDR3 sequence reads: CSARGGNEGRTQYF. DNA of the CDR3: TGCAGTGCTAGGGGGGGAAACGAGGGAAGGACCCAGTACTTC. This chain joins TRBV20-1 and TRBJ2-5; maybe TRBD2 (6 bases). Deletions cut 3 bases from V and 7 bases from J, with 18 bases between. Germline CDR1 reads DFQATT; CDR2 reads SNEGSKA (reference sequence). CDR3 size: 14 residues.

This chain links TRBV20-1 with TRBJ2-3; 7 positions agree with TRBD2. Germline trimming cut 3 bases from V and 4 bases from J; bases unmatched to any gene: 7. The germline CDR1 and CDR2 sequences are DFQATT and SNEGSKA (reference sequence). This CDR3 contains 14 residues. DNA for the CDR3: TGCAGTGCTAGGGGAAGCGGGGCCCCAGATACGCAGTATTTT. This sequence encodes CSARGSGAPDTQYF.

At least ten counts were recorded for this clonotype. The genes are TRBV4-3 and TRBJ2-7; D is possibly TRBD1 (6 bases). The germline V gene encodes CDR1 LGHNA and CDR2 YSLEER. Deletions cut 1 base from V and 8 bases from J, with 18 bases between. The CDR3 is 15 residues long. CDR3 nucleotide sequence: TGCGCCAGCAGCCAAGCTCCGCAAACAGGGTCCCAGCAGTACTTC. Amino acid sequence: CASSQAPQTGSQQYF.

A word on this clonotype: One junction end does not reproduce the germline sequence, and a read error may be involved. The chain employs TRBV13 and TRBJ2-5; 11 positions match TRBD1. The CDR3 sequence is 15 residues long. Looked up from germline, CDR1 is PRHDT and CDR2 is FYEKMQ (reference sequence). The CDR3 is CASSLGTGGEETQYF. CDR3 DNA sequence: TGTGCCAGCAGCCTAGGGACAGGGGGTGAGGAGACCCAGTACTTC.

The rearrangement uses TRBV15 and TRBJ2-5; TRBD1 is a possible D gene (6 bases). The V gene's germline CDR1 is LNHNV and CDR2 YYDKDF (reference sequence). The CDR3 extends over 17 amino acids. V gave up 0 bases and J gave up 2 bases, with 16 bases separating them. CDR3 DNA: TGTGCCACCAGCAGAGATTTAGGCGGACAGAGGCAAGAGACCCAGTACTTC. This gives the protein CATSRDLGGQRQETQYF.

This clonotype occurred a few times. The chain employs TRBV12-3 or TRBV12-4 and TRBJ2-3, with 11 bases lining up with TRBD2. The CDR3 runs 14 residues. The junction had 3 bases not matched to a gene; V was cut back by 6 bases and J by 4 bases. The CDR3 bases are TGTGCCAGCAGCCGTAGCGGGGGGGCAGATACGCAGTATTTT. Protein: CASSRSGGADTQYF.

This sequence joins TRBV12-3 or TRBV12-4 and TRBJ2-1, with D possibly TRBD2 on 6 matching bases. CDR3 size: 18 residues. The V gene lost 11 bases and the J gene lost 4 bases, with 30 bases spanning the gap. The CDR3 sequence: CAFSLGRGIRINYNEQFF. The CDR3 DNA reads TGTGCCTTCAGTCTAGGCCGGGGGATTCGTATCAATTACAATGAGCAGTTCTTC.

This chain uses TRBV13 with TRBJ1-1; D is perhaps TRBD1 (5 bases). Per germline, CDR1 PRHDT and CDR2 FYEKMQ (reference sequence). With 7 bases removed from V and 9 bases from J, the gap between germline ends came to 21 bases. The CDR3 has 14 residues. As DNA, the CDR3 is TGTGCCAGCACTAGCTTATTTGGCGGGACCCAAGCTTTCTTT. Amino acid sequence: CASTSLFGGTQAFF. The full variable domain, rest sourced from reference TRBV13 and TRBJ1-1, is AAGVIQSPRHLIKEKRETATLKCYPIPRHDTVYWYQQGPGQDPQFLISFYEKMQSDKGSIPDRFSAQQFSDYHSELNMSSLELGDSALYFCASTSLFGGTQAFFGQGTRLTVV.

This clonotype has more than one count but fewer than ten. CDR3 sequence (DNA): TGTGCCTGGACCCCCCAGCTTGAGACCCAGTACTTC. Encoded protein: CAWTPQLETQYF. This chain links TRBV30 with TRBJ2-5, with D uncertain. The V gene lost 4 bases and the J gene lost 5 bases, with 11 bases spanning the gap. The CDR3 has 12 residues. Germline V gene data show CDR1 as GTSNPN and CDR2 as SVGIG (reference sequence). The entire variable domain, with the rest obtained from reference TRBV30 and TRBJ2-5, is as follows: SQTIHQWPATLVQPVGSPLSLECTVEGTSNPNLYWYRQAAGRGLQLLFYSVGIGQISSEVPQNLSASRPQDRQFILSSKKLLLSDSGFYLCAWTPQLETQYFGPGTRLLVL.

Only a few counts were recorded for this clonotype. The CDR3 nucleotides read TGTGCCAGCAGCCTGCTGATTTGGCTTGGGTTAAGGGAGCTGTTTTTT. It specifies CASSLLIWLGLRELFF. The chain recombines TRBV6-2 or TRBV6-3 with TRBJ2-2; D gene uncertain. The CDR3 has 16 amino acids. Trimming took 6 bases from V and 9 from J, leaving 23 bases between them. CDR1 is MNHEY and CDR2 is SVGEGT in the germline V gene.

A few counts support this clonotype. The chain is built from TRBV5-1 and TRBJ1-1; D call uncertain. From germline, CDR1 is SGHRS and CDR2 YFSETQ. This CDR3 has 15 residues. Between the trimmed V and J ends, which lost 2 bases and 1 base, there was a span of 12 bases. CDR3: CASSLRRLGNTEAFF. The CDR3, as DNA: TGCGCCAGCAGCTTAAGGCGTCTTGGGAACACTGAAGCTTTCTTT.

This clonotype showed up just a few times. This chain links TRBV20-1 with TRBJ1-1; D is perhaps TRBD1 (5 bases). V lost 5 bases, J lost 5 bases, and 12 bases lay in between. This CDR3 spans 12 amino acids. The germline CDR1 and CDR2 sequences are DFQATT and SNEGSKA (reference sequence). CDR3 nucleotides: TGCAGTGCTTCGAACGGGGGGACTGAAGCTTTCTTT. This encodes CSASNGGTEAFF.

The table lists this clonotype with many counts. This chain links TRBV10-3 with TRBJ1-1, with TRBD1 identical over 7 bases. Germline V gene sequence: CDR1 ENHRY, CDR2 SYGVKD. This CDR3 spans 14 amino acids. Trimming cost V 7 bases and J 3 bases; bases outside gene matches: 8. The CDR3 loop is CAIKQGQIDTEAFF. The CDR3 DNA is TGTGCCATCAAGCAGGGACAGATAGACACTGAAGCTTTCTTT.

This clonotype was detected many times. The CDR3: CASSPSGGGQYEQYV. The CDR3 DNA is TGTGCCAGCTCGCCGTCAGGGGGGGGTCAATACGAGCAGTACGTC. The rearrangement joins TRBV18 to TRBJ2-7, with D perhaps given as TRBD1 or TRBD2 (7 bases each). Trimming took 6 bases from V and 4 from J, leaving 19 bases between them. The CDR3 has 15 residues. The germline gives CDR1 KGHSH, CDR2 LQKENI.

CDR3 protein: CSAIGGAASTDTQYF. Written as DNA, the CDR3 is TGCAGTGCTATCGGGGGGGCCGCTAGCACAGATACGCAGTATTTT. The chain joins TRBV20-1 to TRBJ2-3; the match to TRBD2 covers 8 bases. The CDR3 loop spans 15 amino acids. Germline values: CDR1 DFQATT, CDR2 SNEGSKA (reference sequence). The junction had 6 bases not matched to a gene; V was cut back by 4 bases and J by 0 bases.

The rearrangement joins TRBV9 to TRBJ1-3; D gene unclear. V lost 0 bases and J 1 base, leaving 8 bases between the germline ends. The CDR3 sequence is 15 residues long. Germline V lookup: CDR1 SGDLS, CDR2 YYNGEE. CDR3 sequence: CASSVGSASGNTIYF. CDR3 DNA sequence: TGTGCCAGCAGCGTAGGGTCGGCTTCTGGAAACACCATATATTTT.

The chain carries TRBV7-2 and TRBJ2-1; 9 bases match TRBD2. Unmatched junction bases numbered 6, after V lost 2 bases and J lost 7 bases. The CDR3 sequence is 15 residues long. Germline-derived CDR1 and CDR2 are SGHTA and FQGNSA. The CDR3, as DNA: TGTGCCAGCAGCTTATTAAGCGGGGGGAGGAATGAGCAGTTCTTC. Its protein product is CASSLLSGGRNEQFF.

V is TRBV12-3 or TRBV12-4 and J is TRBJ1-6, with a possible D match to TRBD1 (6 bases). V was clipped by 5 bases and J by 7 bases, with 18 bases between them. The CDR3 contains 16 residues. DNA for the CDR3: TGTGCCAGCAGTATGAGACCCCAGGGGAAAAATTCACCCCTCCACTTT. Encoded protein: CASSMRPQGKNSPLHF.